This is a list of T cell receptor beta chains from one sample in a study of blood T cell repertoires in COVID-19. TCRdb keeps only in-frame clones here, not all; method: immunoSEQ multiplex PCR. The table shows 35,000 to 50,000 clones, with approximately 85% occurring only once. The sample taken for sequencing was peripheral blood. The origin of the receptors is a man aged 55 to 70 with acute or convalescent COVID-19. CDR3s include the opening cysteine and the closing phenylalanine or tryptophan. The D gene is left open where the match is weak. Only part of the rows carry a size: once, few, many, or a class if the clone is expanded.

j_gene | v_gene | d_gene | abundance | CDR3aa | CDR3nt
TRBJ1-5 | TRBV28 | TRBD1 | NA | CASSFPGTGGGSNQPQHF | TGTGCCAGCAGTTTTCCCGGGACAGGTGGTGGAAGCAATCAGCCCCAGCATTTT
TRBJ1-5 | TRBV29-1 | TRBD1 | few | CSVAGTGNQPQHF | TGCAGCGTTGCCGGGACAGGAAATCAGCCCCAGCATTTT
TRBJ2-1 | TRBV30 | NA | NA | CAWSSQFREQFF | TGTGCCTGGAGTTCCCAGTTCCGTGAGCAGTTCTTC
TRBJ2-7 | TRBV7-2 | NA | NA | CASSFRTTSYEQYF | TGTGCCAGCAGCTTTAGGACAACTTCCTACGAGCAGTACTTC
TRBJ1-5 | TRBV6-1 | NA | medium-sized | CASSDSFNQPQHF | TGTGCCAGCAGTGACAGTTTCAACCAGCCCCAGCATTTT
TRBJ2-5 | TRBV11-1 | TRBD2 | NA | CASSRGLAGGETQYF | TGTGCCAGCAGCCGCGGACTAGCGGGGGGAGAGACCCAGTACTTC
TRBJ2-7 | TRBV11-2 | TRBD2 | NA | CASRTTSARDEQYF | TGTGCCAGCAGGACTACTAGCGCCCGGGACGAGCAGTACTTC
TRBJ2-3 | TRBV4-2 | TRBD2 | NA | CASSQEQGLADTDTQYF | TGTGCCAGCAGCCAAGAACAGGGACTAGCGGACACAGATACGCAGTATTTT
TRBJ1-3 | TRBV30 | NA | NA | CAWSVPPGIGNTIYF | TGTGCCTGGAGTGTACCCCCAGGGATCGGAAACACCATATATTTT
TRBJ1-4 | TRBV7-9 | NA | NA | CASSLAQGGEKLFF | TGTGCCAGCAGCTTAGCACAGGGCGGCGAAAAACTGTTTTTT
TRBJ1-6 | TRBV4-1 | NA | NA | CASSPRQNNSPLHF | TGCGCCAGCAGCCCCCGACAGAATAATTCACCCCTCCACTTT
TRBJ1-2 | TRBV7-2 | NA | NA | CASSPGGAYYGYTF | TGTGCCAGCAGCCCCGGGGGGGCATACTATGGCTACACCTTC
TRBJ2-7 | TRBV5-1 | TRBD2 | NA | CASSPNPRGTSGTYEQYF | TGCGCCAGCAGCCCGAACCCCCGCGGGACTAGCGGGACCTACGAGCAGTACTTC
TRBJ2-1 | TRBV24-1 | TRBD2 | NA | CATSGPLAGAYNEQFF | TGTGCCACCAGTGGGCCCCTGGCGGGGGCCTACAATGAGCAGTTCTTC
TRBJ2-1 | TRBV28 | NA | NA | CASARRDLTHNEQFF | TGTGCCAGCGCCCGCAGGGACTTAACGCACAATGAGCAGTTCTTC
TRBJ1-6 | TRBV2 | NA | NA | CASRGMDSWINSPLHF | TGTGCCAGCAGGGGGATGGACAGCTGGATTAATTCACCCCTCCACTTT
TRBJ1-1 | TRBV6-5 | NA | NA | CASSYSPELQGAFF | TGTGCCAGCAGTTACTCCCCAGAACTTCAGGGCGCCTTCTTT
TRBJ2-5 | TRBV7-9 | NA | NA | CASIPPGSGETQYF | TGTGCCAGCATCCCGCCTGGGTCAGGGGAGACCCAGTACTTC
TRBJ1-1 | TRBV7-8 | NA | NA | CASTVNRDRYTEAFF | TGTGCCAGCACCGTCAACCGAGACAGATACACTGAAGCTTTCTTT
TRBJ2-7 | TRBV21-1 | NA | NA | CASSKALAGGMSYEQYF | TGTGCCAGCAGCAAAGCGCTAGCGGGAGGAATGTCCTACGAGCAGTACTTC
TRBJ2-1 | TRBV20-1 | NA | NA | CSASRAGSPNEQFF | TGCAGTGCTAGTCGGGCGGGGAGCCCGAATGAGCAGTTCTTC
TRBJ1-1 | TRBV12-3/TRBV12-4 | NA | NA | CASRGWRGTEAFF | TGTGCCAGCAGAGGGTGGCGGGGAACTGAAGCTTTCTTT
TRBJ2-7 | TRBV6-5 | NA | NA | CASSYDISTHYEQYF | TGTGCCAGCAGTTACGACATCTCCACGCACTACGAGCAGTACTTC
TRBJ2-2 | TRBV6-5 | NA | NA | CASTRRGRSGELFF | TGTGCCAGCACCCGTCGGGGGAGGAGCGGGGAGCTGTTTTTT
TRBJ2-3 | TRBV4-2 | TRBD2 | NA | CASSQEGLAGAVFTDTQYF | TGTGCCAGCAGCCAAGAAGGACTAGCGGGGGCCGTGTTTACAGATACGCAGTATTTT
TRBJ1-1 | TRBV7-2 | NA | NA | CASSVTGVTEAFF | TGTGCCAGCAGCGTGACGGGGGTCACTGAAGCTTTCTTT
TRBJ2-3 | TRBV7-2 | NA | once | CASSLVAMGADTQYF | TGTGCCAGCAGCTTAGTGGCTATGGGGGCGGATACGCAGTATTTT
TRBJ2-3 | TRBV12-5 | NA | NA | CASGSGTDTQYF | TGTGCTAGTGGTTCAGGCACAGATACGCAGTATTTT
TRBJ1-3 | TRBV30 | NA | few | CAWSVLGNTIYF | TGTGCCTGGAGTGTACTAGGAAACACCATATATTTT
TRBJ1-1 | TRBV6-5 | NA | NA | CASPRQENTEAFF | TGTGCCAGTCCGCGACAGGAGAACACTGAAGCTTTCTTT
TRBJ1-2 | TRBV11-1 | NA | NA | CASSFTGEYGYTF | TGTGCCAGCAGTTTTACAGGCGAATATGGCTACACCTTC
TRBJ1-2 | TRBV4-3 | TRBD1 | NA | CASSQRTGINYGYTF | TGCGCCAGCAGCCAAAGGACAGGGATAAACTATGGCTACACCTTC
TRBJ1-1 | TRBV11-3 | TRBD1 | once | CASSPRQGRVNTEAFF | TGTGCCAGCAGCCCCAGACAGGGGAGGGTAAACACTGAAGCTTTCTTT
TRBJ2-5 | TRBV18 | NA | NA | CASSPLPGHQETQYF | TGTGCCAGCTCACCACTCCCAGGTCACCAAGAGACCCAGTACTTC
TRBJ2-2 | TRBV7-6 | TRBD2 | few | CASSLAPQGGYTGELFF | TGTGCCAGCAGCTTAGCGCCCCAGGGAGGGTACACCGGGGAGCTGTTTTTT
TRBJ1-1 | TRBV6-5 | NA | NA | CASSYGEWDEAFF | TGTGCCAGCAGTTATGGGGAGTGGGATGAAGCTTTCTTT
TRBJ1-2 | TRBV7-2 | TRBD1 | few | CASSPGTGAGYTF | TGTGCCAGCAGCCCCGGGACAGGGGCAGGCTACACCTTC